Listed below are T cell receptor beta chains from one sample, sequenced in a study of regulatory T cells in long-lasting Graves disease. TCRdb fed the multiplex PCR reads into MiXCR, producing one record per CDR3 protein. This table has a few hundred thousand distinct CDR3 sequences, approximately 12% appearing once. The sample was also linked to a second study, of T cells in Graves' hyperthyroidism and ophthalmopathy.

The source was peripheral blood mononuclear cells (PBMCs), collected at new diagnosis, from a patient treated with antithyroid drugs. These receptors were obtained from a woman aged 18-29 years with Graves disease. Both conserved end residues are part of each CDR3. A D gene is named only where the DNA matches it firmly. Size tells how often a clone was seen (once, few, many) or the class of an expanded clone, and some rows leave it out.

>TRBV4-3|NA|few|TRBJ2-2
CASSQDRYGELFF
TGCGCCAGCAGCCAAGATAGGTACGGGGAGCTGTTTTTT
>TRBV20-1|TRBD1|few|TRBJ2-2
CSARDPGQGGTGELFF
TGCAGTGCTAGAGATCCGGGACAGGGGGGTACCGGGGAGCTGTTTTTT
>TRBV4-3|TRBD1|few|TRBJ2-6
CASSQLVIPGQSSGANVLTF
TGCGCCAGCAGCCAACTGGTTATTCCGGGACAGAGCTCTGGGGCCAACGTCCTGACTTTC
>TRBV5-4|TRBD2|NA|TRBJ2-6
CASSAGGAGGLGANVLTF
TGTGCCAGCAGCGCGGGGGGAGCGGGAGGGCTTGGGGCCAACGTCCTGACTTTC
>TRBV4-3|NA|NA|TRBJ1-1
CASSPGLRPNTEAFF
TGCGCCAGCAGCCCCGGACTTCGCCCGAACACTGAAGCTTTCTTT
>TRBV28|NA|many|TRBJ2-7
CASSSSYYEQYF
TGTGCCAGCAGTTCATCCTACTACGAGCAGTACTTC
>TRBV28|NA|many|TRBJ1-5
CASSLIGSGNQPQHF
TGTGCCAGCAGTTTAATAGGGAGCGGCAATCAGCCCCAGCATTTT
>TRBV12-3/TRBV12-4|TRBD2|NA|TRBJ2-1
CASLPTSGGNNEQFF
TGTGCCAGCCTGCCAACTAGCGGGGGAAACAATGAGCAGTTCTTC
>TRBV4-3|NA|NA|TRBJ2-1
CASSQDVITSSYNEQFF
TGCGCCAGCAGCCAAGATGTTATAACGAGCTCCTACAATGAGCAGTTCTTC
>TRBV4-3|NA|NA|TRBJ2-7
CASSATTYEQYF
TGCGCCAGCAGTGCGACCACCTACGAGCAGTACTTC
>TRBV9|TRBD1|NA|TRBJ1-2
CASSVMGTVADYGYTF
TGTGCCAGCAGCGTCATGGGGACAGTAGCCGACTATGGCTACACCTTC
>TRBV19|NA|NA|TRBJ1-5
CASSIVVGSNQPQHF
TGTGCCAGTAGTATAGTTGTGGGTAGCAATCAGCCCCAGCATTTT
>TRBV6-1|NA|NA|TRBJ1-1
CASLYRESISEAFF
TGTGCCAGCTTATACCGGGAGTCGATTTCTGAAGCTTTCTTT
>TRBV24-1|NA|many|TRBJ2-2
CATSDSDTGELFF
TGTGCCACCAGTGACTCGGACACCGGGGAGCTGTTTTTT
>TRBV18|NA|NA|TRBJ2-7
CASSPRLGLYEQYF
TGTGCCAGCTCACCGAGGCTAGGCCTCTACGAGCAGTACTTC
>TRBV4-1|NA|few|TRBJ2-1
CASSQDPRESYNEQFF
TGCGCCAGCAGCCAAGATCCGAGGGAGAGTTACAATGAGCAGTTCTTC
>TRBV24-1|TRBD1|many|TRBJ2-1
CATSDATRQGANEQFF
TGTGCCACCAGTGATGCGACCAGACAGGGGGCAAATGAGCAGTTCTTC
>TRBV20-1|NA|many|TRBJ1-4
CSARYSLEKLFF
TGCAGTGCGCGTTACAGTCTGGAAAAACTGTTTTTT
>TRBV2|NA|many|TRBJ2-2
CASSQLVADAGELFF
TGTGCCAGCAGTCAACTAGTTGCAGACGCCGGGGAGCTGTTTTTT
>TRBV11-1|TRBD1|many|TRBJ2-7
CASSFGTGTYEQYF
TGTGCCAGCAGCTTCGGGACAGGGACCTACGAGCAGTACTTC
>TRBV11-1|TRBD1|many|TRBJ2-1
CASSLGHRGFLTYNEQFF
TGTGCCAGCAGCTTAGGACACAGGGGGTTTCTGACCTACAATGAGCAGTTCTTC
>TRBV27|NA|NA|TRBJ2-1
CASRRDGGLWQFF
TGTGCCAGCAGAAGGGACGGAGGGCTCTGGCAGTTCTTC
>TRBV13|NA|NA|TRBJ2-1
CASSLALAAGTGNEQFF
TGTGCCAGCAGCTTAGCGCTCGCGGCAGGTACCGGCAATGAGCAGTTCTTC
>TRBV19|TRBD1|NA|TRBJ2-6
CASHVTGQTFSGANVLTF
TGTGCCAGCCATGTTACGGGACAGACCTTCTCTGGGGCCAACGTCCTGACTTTC
>TRBV27|NA|many|TRBJ1-1
CASSFWGGATEAFF
TGTGCCAGCAGTTTTTGGGGTGGTGCCACTGAAGCTTTCTTT
>TRBV12-3/TRBV12-4|TRBD2|many|TRBJ2-7
CASGAGRIHYEQYF
TGTGCCAGCGGAGCGGGACGTATCCACTACGAGCAGTACTTC
>TRBV4-3|TRBD2|few|TRBJ2-3
CASSQDPLAGAADTQYF
TGCGCCAGCAGCCAAGATCCCCTAGCGGGAGCGGCAGATACGCAGTATTTT
>TRBV5-1|NA|many|TRBJ2-2
CASSWGGTSNTGELFF
TGCGCCAGCAGCTGGGGCGGGACATCAAACACCGGGGAGCTGTTTTTT